This section outlines one T cell receptor beta chain sequence together with its context. This specimen comes from a study of cytomegalovirus exposure and HLA in healthy donors. The primer mix had 60 Vbeta and 13 Jbeta primers. The method was immunoSEQ multiplex PCR; TCRdb's version includes in-frame clones alone and lacks a portion of them. Among tens of thousands of clones listed, 81% were seen once. The study did not record CMV serostatus for this donor. The V end lost 4 bases, the J end lost 2 bases, and 12 bases lay between the germline ends. Germline V gives CDR1 MDHEN, CDR2 SYDVKM. This CDR3 region has 15 residues.

This sequence originates from a human donor in good health. The chain recombines TRBV28 with TRBJ1-5, with D unclear. The material sequenced was PBMCs. The chain's CDR3 is CASSSPARGNQPQHF. The CDR3 DNA sequence: TGTGCCAGCAGTTCCCCCGCCCGAGGCAATCAGCCCCAGCATTTT.